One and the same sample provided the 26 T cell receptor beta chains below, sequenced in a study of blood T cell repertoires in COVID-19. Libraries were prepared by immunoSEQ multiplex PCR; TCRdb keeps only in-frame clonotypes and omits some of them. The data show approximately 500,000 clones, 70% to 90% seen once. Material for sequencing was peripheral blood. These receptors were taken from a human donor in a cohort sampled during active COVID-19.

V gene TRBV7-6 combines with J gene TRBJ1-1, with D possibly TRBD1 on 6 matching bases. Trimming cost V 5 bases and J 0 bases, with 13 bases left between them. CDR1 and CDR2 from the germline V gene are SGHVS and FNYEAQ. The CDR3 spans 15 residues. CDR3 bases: TGTGCCAGCAGCCCCTCCAGGGGACTGAACACTGAAGCTTTCTTT. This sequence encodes CASSPSRGLNTEAFF. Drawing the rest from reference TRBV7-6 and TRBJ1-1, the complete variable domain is GAGVSQSPRYKVTKRGQDVALRCDPISGHVSLYWYRQALGQGPEFLTYFNYEAQQDKSGLPNDRFSAERPEGSISTLTIQRTEQRDSAMYRCASSPSRGLNTEAFFGQGTRLTVV.

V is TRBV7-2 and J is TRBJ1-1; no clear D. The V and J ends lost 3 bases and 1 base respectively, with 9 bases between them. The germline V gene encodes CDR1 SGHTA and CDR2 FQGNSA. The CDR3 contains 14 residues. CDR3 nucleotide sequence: TGTGCCAGCAGCTTCGAGATTAGGAACACTGAAGCTTTCTTT. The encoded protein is CASSFEIRNTEAFF.

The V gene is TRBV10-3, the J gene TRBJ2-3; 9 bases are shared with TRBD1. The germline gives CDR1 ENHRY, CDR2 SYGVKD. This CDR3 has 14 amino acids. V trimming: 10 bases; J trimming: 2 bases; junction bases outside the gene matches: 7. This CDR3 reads CATRQGVNTDTQYF. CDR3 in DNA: TGTGCCACCCGACAGGGGGTCAACACAGATACGCAGTATTTT.

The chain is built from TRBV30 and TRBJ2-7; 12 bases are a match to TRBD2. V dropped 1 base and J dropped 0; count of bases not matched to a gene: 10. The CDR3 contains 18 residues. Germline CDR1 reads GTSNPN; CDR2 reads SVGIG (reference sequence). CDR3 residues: CAWSGSRTSGTISYEQYF. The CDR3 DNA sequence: TGTGCCTGGAGTGGATCCAGGACTAGCGGGACTATCTCCTACGAGCAGTACTTC. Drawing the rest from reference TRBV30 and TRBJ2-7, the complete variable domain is SQTIHQWPATLVQPVGSPLSLECTVEGTSNPNLYWYRQAAGRGLQLLFYSVGIGQISSEVPQNLSASRPQDRQFILSSKKLLLSDSGFYLCAWSGSRTSGTISYEQYFGPGTRLTVT.

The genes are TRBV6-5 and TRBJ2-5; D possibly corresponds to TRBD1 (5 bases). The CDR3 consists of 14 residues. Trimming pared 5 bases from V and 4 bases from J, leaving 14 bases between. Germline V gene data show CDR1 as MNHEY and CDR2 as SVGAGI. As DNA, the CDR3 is TGTGCCAGCAGTCCAGGGTGGTCGGGAGAGACCCAGTACTTC. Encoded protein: CASSPGWSGETQYF.

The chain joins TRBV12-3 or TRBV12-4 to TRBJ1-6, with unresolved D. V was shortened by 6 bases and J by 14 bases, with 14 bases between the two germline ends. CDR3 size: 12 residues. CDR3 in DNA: TGTGCCAGCAGACTGTCCTTAGCCACCCTCCACTTT. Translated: CASRLSLATLHF.

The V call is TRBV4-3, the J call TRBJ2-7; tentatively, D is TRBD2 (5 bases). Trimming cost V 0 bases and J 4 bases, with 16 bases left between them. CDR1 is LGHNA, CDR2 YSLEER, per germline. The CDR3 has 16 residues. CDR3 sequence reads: CASSQDFGSFLYEQYF. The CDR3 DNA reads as TGCGCCAGCAGCCAAGATTTTGGGAGCTTTCTTTACGAGCAGTACTTC.

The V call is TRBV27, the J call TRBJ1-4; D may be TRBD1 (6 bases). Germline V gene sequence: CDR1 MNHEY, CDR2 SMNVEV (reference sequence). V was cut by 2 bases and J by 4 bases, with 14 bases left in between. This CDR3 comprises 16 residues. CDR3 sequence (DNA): TGTGCCAGCAGTTTAACTTGGGACATGATTAATGAAAAACTGTTTTTT. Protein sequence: CASSLTWDMINEKLFF.

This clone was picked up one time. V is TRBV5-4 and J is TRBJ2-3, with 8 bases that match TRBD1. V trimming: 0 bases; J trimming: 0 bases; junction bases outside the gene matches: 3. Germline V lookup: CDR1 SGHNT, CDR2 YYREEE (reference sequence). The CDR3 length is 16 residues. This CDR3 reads CASSLDRGSSTDTQYF. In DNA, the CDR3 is TGTGCCAGCAGCTTGGACAGGGGGTCCAGCACAGATACGCAGTATTTT.

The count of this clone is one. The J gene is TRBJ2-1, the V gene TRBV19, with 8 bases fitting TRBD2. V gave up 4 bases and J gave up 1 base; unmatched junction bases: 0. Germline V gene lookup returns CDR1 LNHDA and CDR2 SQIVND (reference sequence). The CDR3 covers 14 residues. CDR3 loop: CASSSGRSYNEQFF. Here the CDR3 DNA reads TGTGCCAGTAGTAGCGGGAGGTCCTACAATGAGCAGTTCTTC.

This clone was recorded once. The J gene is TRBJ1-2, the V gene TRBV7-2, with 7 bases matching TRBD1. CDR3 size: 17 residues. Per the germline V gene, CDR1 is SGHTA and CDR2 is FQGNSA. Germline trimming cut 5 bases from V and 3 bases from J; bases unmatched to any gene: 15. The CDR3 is CASSLSRYLGGDYGYTF. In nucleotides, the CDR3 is TGTGCCAGCAGCCTAAGCCGGTATCTAGGGGGCGACTATGGCTACACCTTC.

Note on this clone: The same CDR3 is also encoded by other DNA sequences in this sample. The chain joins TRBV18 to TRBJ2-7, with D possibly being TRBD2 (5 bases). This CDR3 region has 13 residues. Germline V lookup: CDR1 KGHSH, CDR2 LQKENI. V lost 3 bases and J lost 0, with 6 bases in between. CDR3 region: CASSPGNSYEQYF. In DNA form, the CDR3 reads TGTGCCAGCTCACCCGGGAACTCCTACGAGCAGTACTTC.

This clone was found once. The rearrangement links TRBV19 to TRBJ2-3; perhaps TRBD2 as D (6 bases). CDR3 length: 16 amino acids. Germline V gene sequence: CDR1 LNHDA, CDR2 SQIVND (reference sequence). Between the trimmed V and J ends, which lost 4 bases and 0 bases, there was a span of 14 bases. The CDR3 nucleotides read TGTGCCAGTAGTACCCTGGGACTGGCTAGCACAGATACGCAGTATTTT. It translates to CASSTLGLASTDTQYF. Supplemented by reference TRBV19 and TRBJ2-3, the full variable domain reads DGGITQSPKYLFRKEGQNVTLSCEQNLNHDAMYWYRQDPGQGLRLIYYSQIVNDFQKGDIAEGYSVSREKKESFPLTVTSAQKNPTAFYLCASSTLGLASTDTQYFGPGTRLTVL.

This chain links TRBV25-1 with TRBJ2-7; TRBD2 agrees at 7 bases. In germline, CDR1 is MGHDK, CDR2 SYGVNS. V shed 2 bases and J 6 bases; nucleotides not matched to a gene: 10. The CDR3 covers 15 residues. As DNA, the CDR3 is TGTGCCAGCAGTGAACTAGCGGAAAACAGGATCGAGCAGTACTTC. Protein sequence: CASSELAENRIEQYF.

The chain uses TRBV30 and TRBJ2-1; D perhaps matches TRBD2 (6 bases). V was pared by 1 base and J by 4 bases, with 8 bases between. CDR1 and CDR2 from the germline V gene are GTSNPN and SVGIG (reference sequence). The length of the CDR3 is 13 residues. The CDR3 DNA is TGTGCCTGGAGTGAGGGACTTTACAATGAGCAGTTCTTC. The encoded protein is CAWSEGLYNEQFF.

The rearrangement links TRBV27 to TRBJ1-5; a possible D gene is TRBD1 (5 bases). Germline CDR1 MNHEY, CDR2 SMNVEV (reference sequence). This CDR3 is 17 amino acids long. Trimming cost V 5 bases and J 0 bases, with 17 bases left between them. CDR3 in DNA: TGTGCCAGCAGTCGGAGGGGCGGTGGGAATAGCAATCAGCCCCAGCATTTT. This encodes CASSRRGGGNSNQPQHF.

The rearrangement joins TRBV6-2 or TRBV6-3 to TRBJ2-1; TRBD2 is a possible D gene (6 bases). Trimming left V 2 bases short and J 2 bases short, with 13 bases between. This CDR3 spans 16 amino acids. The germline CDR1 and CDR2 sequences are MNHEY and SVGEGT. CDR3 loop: CASSYPAGSPYNEQFF. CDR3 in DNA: TGTGCCAGCAGTTACCCCGCGGGATCTCCCTACAATGAGCAGTTCTTC.

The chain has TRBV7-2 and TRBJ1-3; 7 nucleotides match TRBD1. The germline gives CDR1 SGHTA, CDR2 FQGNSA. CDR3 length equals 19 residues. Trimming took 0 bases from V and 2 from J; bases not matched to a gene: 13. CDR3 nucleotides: TGTGCCAGCAGCTTAGCGGGGAACTACAGGGGCAGGACTGGAAACACCATATATTTT. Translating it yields CASSLAGNYRGRTGNTIYF.

The DNA of the CDR3 is TGTGCCAGCAGACAATTTCGGGATAACACTGAAGCTTTCTTT. It yields the protein CASRQFRDNTEAFF. The chain links TRBV19 to TRBJ1-1; D gene unclear. V was pared by 9 bases and J by 2 bases, with 16 bases between. CDR1 is LNHDA, CDR2 SQIVND, per germline (reference sequence). The CDR3 has 14 amino acids.

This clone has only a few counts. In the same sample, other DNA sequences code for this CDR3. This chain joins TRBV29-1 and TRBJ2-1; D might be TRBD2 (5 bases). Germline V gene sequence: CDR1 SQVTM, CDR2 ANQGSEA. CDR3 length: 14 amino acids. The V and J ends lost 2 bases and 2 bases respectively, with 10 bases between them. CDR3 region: CSVERESTYNEQFF. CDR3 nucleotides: TGCAGCGTTGAAAGGGAGTCGACCTACAATGAGCAGTTCTTC.

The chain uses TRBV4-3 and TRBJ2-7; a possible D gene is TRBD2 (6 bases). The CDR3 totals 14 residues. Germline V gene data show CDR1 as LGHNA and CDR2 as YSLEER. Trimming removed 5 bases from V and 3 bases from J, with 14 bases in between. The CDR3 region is CASSGDSGLYEQYF. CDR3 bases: TGCGCCAGCAGCGGCGATAGCGGACTCTACGAGCAGTACTTC.

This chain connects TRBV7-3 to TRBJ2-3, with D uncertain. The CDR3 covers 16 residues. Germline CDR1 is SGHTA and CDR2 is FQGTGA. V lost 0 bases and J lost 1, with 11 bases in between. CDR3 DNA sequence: TGTGCCAGCAGCTTAACCGCAGGCGCTGGCACAGATACGCAGTATTTT. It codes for CASSLTAGAGTDTQYF.

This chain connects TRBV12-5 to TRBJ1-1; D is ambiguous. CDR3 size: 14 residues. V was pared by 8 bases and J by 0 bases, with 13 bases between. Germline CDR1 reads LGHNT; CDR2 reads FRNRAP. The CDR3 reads CASSLMGLNTEAFF. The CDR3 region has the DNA TGTGCTAGTAGCCTTATGGGCCTGAACACTGAAGCTTTCTTT. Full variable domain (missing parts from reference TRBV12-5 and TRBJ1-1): DARVTQTPRHKVTEMGQEVTMRCQPILGHNTVFWYRQTMMQGLELLAYFRNRAPLDDSGMPKDRFSAEMPDATLATLKIQPSEPRDSAVYFCASSLMGLNTEAFFGQGTRLTVV.

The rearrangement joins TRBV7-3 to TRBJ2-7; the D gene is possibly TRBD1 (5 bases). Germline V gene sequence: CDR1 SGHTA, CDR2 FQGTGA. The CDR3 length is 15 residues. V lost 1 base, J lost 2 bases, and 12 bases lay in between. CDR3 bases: TGTGCCAGCAGCTTAATGCAGGGATCTACCTACGAGCAGTACTTC. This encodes CASSLMQGSTYEQYF.

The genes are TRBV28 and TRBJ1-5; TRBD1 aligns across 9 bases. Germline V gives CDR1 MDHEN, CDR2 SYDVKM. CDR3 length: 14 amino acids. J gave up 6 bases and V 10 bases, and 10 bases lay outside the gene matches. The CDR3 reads CAISRTGERQPQHF. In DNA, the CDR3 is TGTGCCATCTCCCGGACAGGGGAGCGTCAGCCCCAGCATTTT.

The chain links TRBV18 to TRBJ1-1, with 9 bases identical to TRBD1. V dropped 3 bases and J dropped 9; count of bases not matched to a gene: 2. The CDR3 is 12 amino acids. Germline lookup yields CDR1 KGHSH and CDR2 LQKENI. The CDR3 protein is CASSPDRGKAFF. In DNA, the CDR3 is TGTGCCAGCTCACCTGACAGGGGGAAAGCTTTCTTT.